This T cell receptor beta chain was captured in a study of blood T cells in healthy people across ages. Alongside a J-beta primer mix, a sample-barcoded 5' primer served in a second PCR lasting about 7 to 12 cycles. TCRdb recomputed calls from the 5' RACE reads with MiXCR, one row per CDR3 protein. The sample has some 1,500,000 distinct CDR3 sequences; 40% to 45% are singletons. The receptor was derived from a woman between 18 and 29 years old in good health. The specimen sequenced was blood.

This CDR3 is CASRTVGYNEQFF. In nucleotides, the CDR3 is TGTGCCAGCAGGACAGTGGGGTACAATGAGCAGTTCTTC. The V and J genes are TRBV6-1 and TRBJ2-1; D may be TRBD1 (5 bases). Trimming cost V 6 bases and J 4 bases, with 10 bases left between them. The CDR3 has 13 residues. The germline V gene has CDR1 MNHNS and CDR2 SASEGT.